This TCR beta chain is drawn from a study of regulatory T cells in long-lasting Graves disease. General study results and limits: Segments TRBV28, TRBJ1-2 and TRBJ2-5 showed preferential usage in persistent disease.

As to time point: persistent/refractory GD, antithyroid drugs over 5 years with positive TRAb. There was RNA extracted from PBMCs, and the TCR library was made from it. Per the germline V gene, CDR1 is LNHDA and CDR2 is SQIVND (reference sequence). The CDR3 sequence is 12 residues long. This clonotype appeared a few times. Antigen specificity is unknown. One end of the junction is discordant with germline, which a read error may explain. Sequencing libraries for TCR beta were prepared with iRepertoire HTBI primers and Arm-PCR of CDR3 regions. TCRdb re-analysed the multiplex PCR reads in MiXCR, keeping a single row per CDR3 protein. The data show a few hundred thousand distinct CDR3 sequences, approximately 25% seen once.

The sample here was peripheral blood mononuclear cells (PBMCs), taken when the disease was refractory, from a patient treated with antithyroid drugs. This TCR came from a woman aged 40 to 55 with Graves disease. V is TRBV19 and J is TRBJ2-7, with 7 bases lining up with TRBD2. CDR3 DNA: TGTGCCAGTTCCGGGACTAAGGGCGAGCGGTACTTC. Encoded protein: CASSGTKGERYF.